Below are 25 T cell receptor beta chains sequenced from a single sample in a study of OX40 agonist ivuxolimab in advanced cancers. Sequenced by immunoSEQ multiplex PCR; TCRdb stores in-frame clones only, minus some. The sample has roughly 48,000 clones, 75% to 80% seen once. The sample in question was CD4+ or CD8+ T cells sorted from blood, obtained in a trial of the OX40 agonist ivuxolimab. These receptors all stem from an adult with an advanced solid tumor such as melanoma, head and neck, liver or kidney cancer.

This clone has only a few counts. The chain is built from TRBV30 and TRBJ2-1, with TRBD2 as a possible D gene (5 bases). The CDR3 covers 12 residues. Germline values: CDR1 GTSNPN, CDR2 SVGIG (reference sequence). The V and J ends lost 0 bases and 6 bases respectively, with 6 bases between them. CDR3 in amino acids: CAWSVAGNEQFF. In DNA form, the CDR3 reads TGTGCCTGGAGTGTGGCGGGCAATGAGCAGTTCTTC.

The rearrangement links TRBV5-8 to TRBJ1-5; 7 nucleotides align to TRBD1. Germline V gene sequence: CDR1 SGHTS, CDR2 YDEGEE. Losses at the gene ends were 0 bases for V and 6 bases for J; bases not matched to a gene: 6. CDR3 length equals 15 residues. The CDR3 nucleotides are TGTGCCAGCAGCTTGGACAGGGGAGTCAGTCAGCCCCAGCATTTT. Encoded protein: CASSLDRGVSQPQHF.

The V call is TRBV5-1, the J call TRBJ2-7, with unresolved D. The CDR3 contains 11 residues. CDR1 and CDR2 (germline): SGHRS, YFSETQ. Trimming pared 7 bases from V and 6 bases from J, leaving 11 bases between. The CDR3, as DNA: TGCGCCAGCGGTTTCGCGACCGAGCAGTACTTC. It yields the protein CASGFATEQYF.

The genes are TRBV13 and TRBJ2-2; a weak D match, TRBD2 (5 bases). V lost 0 bases to trimming and J lost 0 bases, with 8 bases between them. In germline, CDR1 is PRHDT, CDR2 FYEKMQ (reference sequence). The CDR3 contains 16 residues. CDR3 amino acids: CASSLGRSANTGELFF. In DNA form, the CDR3 reads TGTGCCAGCAGCTTAGGCCGTAGCGCGAACACCGGGGAGCTGTTTTTT.

The chain recombines TRBV27 with TRBJ1-1; D might be TRBD1 (5 bases). CDR1 and CDR2 from the germline V gene are MNHEY and SMNVEV (reference sequence). With 0 bases removed from V and 1 base from J, the gap between germline ends came to 6 bases. The CDR3 sequence is 14 residues long. The CDR3 sequence: CASSLSGGNTEAFF. The CDR3, as DNA: TGTGCCAGCAGTTTATCCGGGGGGAACACTGAAGCTTTCTTT.

In its sample, this clone was seen a few times. The J gene is TRBJ1-2, the V gene TRBV7-2; the D is unclear. Per the germline V gene, CDR1 is SGHTA and CDR2 is FQGNSA. The CDR3 is made up of 13 amino acids. V lost 1 base and J 6 bases, leaving 9 bases between the germline ends. This CDR3 is CASSLEVVHGYTF. CDR3 sequence (DNA): TGTGCCAGCAGCTTAGAAGTAGTTCATGGCTACACCTTC.

This clone was seen a handful of times. The rearrangement uses TRBV9 and TRBJ2-2; 14 nucleotides align to TRBD2. V shed 0 bases, J shed 4 bases, and the junction held 11 bases outside the gene matches. The CDR3 is 20 amino acids. Looked up from germline, CDR1 is SGDLS and CDR2 is YYNGEE. Here the CDR3 DNA reads TGTGCCAGCAGCGTAGCCCCTTCGACTAGCGGGAGGGACTCCACCGGGGAGCTGTTTTTT. Translated, it gives CASSVAPSTSGRDSTGELFF.

The chain combines TRBV5-1 with TRBJ1-1; a possible D gene is TRBD1 (6 bases). This CDR3 has 15 amino acids. Trimming took 2 bases from V and 0 from J, leaving 11 bases between them. Germline V lookup: CDR1 SGHRS, CDR2 YFSETQ. The CDR3 DNA reads as TGCGCCAGCAGCTTAGCACAGGGTCTGAACACTGAAGCTTTCTTT. Amino acids: CASSLAQGLNTEAFF. The full variable domain, rest sourced from reference TRBV5-1 and TRBJ1-1, is KAGVTQTPRYLIKTRGQQVTLSCSPISGHRSVSWYQQTPGQGLQFLFEYFSETQRNKGNFPGRFSGRQFSNSRSEMNVSTLELGDSALYLCASSLAQGLNTEAFFGQGTRLTVV.

V and J are TRBV29-1 and TRBJ1-1; a weak D match, TRBD1 (5 bases). The length of the CDR3 is 13 residues. V dropped 2 bases and J dropped 1 base, with 8 bases sitting between them. From germline, CDR1 is SQVTM and CDR2 ANQGSEA. CDR3 bases: TGCAGCGTTGAAAGGACAAAGAACACTGAAGCTTTCTTT. Protein product: CSVERTKNTEAFF.

The V call is TRBV5-1, the J call TRBJ1-5; 9 bases match TRBD1. The CDR3 has 17 amino acids. V shed 2 bases, J shed 1 base, and the junction held 7 bases outside the gene matches. Germline CDR1 reads SGHRS; CDR2 reads YFSETQ. CDR3 sequence: CASSLYRDRASNQPQHF. The CDR3 DNA reads as TGCGCCAGCAGCTTATACCGGGACAGGGCAAGCAATCAGCCCCAGCATTTT.

The chain is built from TRBV12-5 and TRBJ2-1, with D uncertain. This CDR3 region has 14 residues. V was trimmed by 6 bases and J by 0 bases, leaving 9 bases between them. Germline V lookup: CDR1 LGHNT, CDR2 FRNRAP. CDR3 loop: CASGNPGSYNEQFF. The DNA of the CDR3 is TGTGCTAGTGGCAACCCGGGCTCCTACAATGAGCAGTTCTTC. Filled out from reference TRBV12-5 and TRBJ2-1, the complete variable domain reads DARVTQTPRHKVTEMGQEVTMRCQPILGHNTVFWYRQTMMQGLELLAYFRNRAPLDDSGMPKDRFSAEMPDATLATLKIQPSEPRDSAVYFCASGNPGSYNEQFFGPGTRLTVL.

The chain uses TRBV7-2 and TRBJ1-1; the D is unclear. V was trimmed by 1 base and J by 11 bases, leaving 20 bases between them. There are 15 residues in the CDR3. Germline V gene data show CDR1 as SGHTA and CDR2 as FQGNSA. Here the CDR3 reads CASSLVSGTSSLAFF. The CDR3 bases are TGTGCCAGCAGCTTAGTTTCAGGCACCTCATCCCTGGCTTTCTTT.

The chain couples TRBV30 to TRBJ2-7; D gene uncertain. V lost 3 bases and J lost 3, with 9 bases in between. Germline lookup yields CDR1 GTSNPN and CDR2 SVGIG (reference sequence). This CDR3 spans 12 amino acids. The CDR3 region is CAWRGPHYEQYF. CDR3 nucleotide sequence: TGTGCCTGGAGGGGCCCTCACTACGAGCAGTACTTC.

As for this clone: One end of the junction does not line up with germline, which may come from a read error. The chain links TRBV27 to TRBJ1-3; 9 nucleotides align to TRBD1. This CDR3 is built from 15 residues. Per germline, CDR1 MNHEY and CDR2 SMNVEV (reference sequence). The CDR3 bases are TGTGCCAGCAGTCTATCCGGGACAGGGTTGAACACCATATATTTT. Protein: CASSLSGTGLNTIYF.

The V call is TRBV2, the J call TRBJ2-7, with D unclear. Germline V gene sequence: CDR1 SNHLY, CDR2 FYNNEI. The ends were cut back, 8 bases at V and 4 bases at J, with 12 bases in the middle. The CDR3 contains 12 residues. This CDR3 reads CASEDISYEQYF. The CDR3 DNA follows: TGTGCCAGCGAAGACATCAGTTACGAGCAGTACTTC. The full variable domain, its missing parts supplied by reference TRBV2 and TRBJ2-7, is EPEVTQTPSHQVTQMGQEVILRCVPISNHLYFYWYRQILGQKVEFLVSFYNNEISEKSEIFDDQFSVERPDGSNFTLKIRSTKLEDSAMYFCASEDISYEQYFGPGTRLTVT.

The gene calls are TRBV6-1 and TRBJ1-2; 7 bases fit TRBD1. This CDR3 is 14 amino acids long. Germline CDR1 and CDR2: MNHNS and SASEGT. V lost 5 bases to trimming and J lost 4 bases; unmatched junction nucleotides: 7. CDR3 amino acids: CASSSNRGTYGYTF. The CDR3 nucleotides are TGTGCCAGCAGTTCGAACAGGGGAACCTATGGCTACACCTTC.

The chain has TRBV16 and TRBJ2-7; 10 nucleotides match TRBD2. CDR1 is KGHSY, CDR2 FQNENV, per germline. The CDR3 is 18 residues long. Trimming took 0 bases from V and 0 from J; bases not matched to a gene: 8. The CDR3 region has the DNA TGTGCCAGCAGCCAATCGACCCTACTAGCGGGGAGCTCCTACGAGCAGTACTTC. Residues: CASSQSTLLAGSSYEQYF.

The chain joins TRBV6-6 to TRBJ2-1; 12 bases are shared with TRBD2. Per the germline V gene, CDR1 is MNHNY and CDR2 is SVGAGI (reference sequence). J gave up 10 bases and V 5 bases, and 3 bases lay outside the gene matches. The length of the CDR3 is 13 residues. The CDR3 DNA reads TGTGCCAGCAGTCCTGGACTAGCGGGGGAGCAGTTCTTC. Residues: CASSPGLAGEQFF.

This chain uses TRBV27 with TRBJ1-5, with D perhaps matching TRBD1 (5 bases). This CDR3 has 16 residues. V lost 6 bases and J lost 3, with 18 bases in between. From germline, CDR1 is MNHEY and CDR2 SMNVEV (reference sequence). CDR3 nucleotide sequence: TGTGCCAGCAGATCCGGGGGGTGGGGAAACAATCAGCCCCAGCATTTT. It yields the protein CASRSGGWGNNQPQHF.

The sample holds a few counts of this clone. The chain is built from TRBV6-5 and TRBJ2-7; 7 nucleotides line up with TRBD2. This CDR3 has 15 residues. The V gene's germline CDR1 is MNHEY and CDR2 SVGAGI. The ends lost 8 bases at V and 3 bases at J; junction bases unmatched: 13. CDR3: CASAQFGTTYYEQYF. The CDR3, as DNA: TGTGCCAGCGCGCAATTTGGGACTACTTACTACGAGCAGTACTTC.

In DNA form, the CDR3 reads TGTGCCAGCAAGGGGGGCGCGTCCAGCTCCTACAATGAGCAGTTCTTC. As protein: CASKGGASSSYNEQFF. The chain couples TRBV2 to TRBJ2-1, with D perhaps given as TRBD1 or TRBD2 (6 bases each). The CDR3 is 16 amino acids. CDR1 and CDR2 from the germline V gene are SNHLY and FYNNEI. V was pared by 7 bases and J by 0 bases, with 16 bases between.

The chain has TRBV4-1 and TRBJ1-5, with a tentative D call TRBD1 (6 bases). Trimming cost V 0 bases and J 4 bases, with 10 bases left between them. The CDR3 is 15 amino acids. Germline-derived CDR1 and CDR2 are MGHRA and YSYEKL. CDR3 sequence (DNA): TGCGCCAGCAGCCAAGATGCGACAGGTAATCAGCCCCAGCATTTT. It specifies CASSQDATGNQPQHF.

This sequence joins TRBV4-3 and TRBJ2-1, with 9 bases identical to TRBD2. CDR3 length equals 15 residues. Per germline, CDR1 LGHNA and CDR2 YSLEER. With 2 bases clipped from V and 7 bases from J, the junction kept 6 bases outside the gene matches. The CDR3 spells CASSQLAGEGNEQFF. CDR3 DNA sequence: TGCGCCAGCAGCCAATTAGCGGGAGAGGGGAATGAGCAGTTCTTC.

The V call is TRBV29-1, the J call TRBJ1-2; maybe TRBD1 (6 bases). V was pared by 4 bases and J by 8 bases, with 14 bases between. The CDR3 length is 12 residues. Germline loops: CDR1 SQVTM, CDR2 ANQGSEA. This CDR3 is CSVGATQGGYTF. The CDR3 bases are TGCAGCGTTGGGGCCACTCAGGGGGGCTACACCTTC.

The rearrangement uses TRBV19 and TRBJ1-5; D remains unclear. Germline loops: CDR1 LNHDA, CDR2 SQIVND (reference sequence). The CDR3 is 15 amino acids. Deletions cut 7 bases from V and 0 bases from J, with 13 bases between. The CDR3 bases are TGTGCCAGTAAGGTTAATGTCGATAGCAATCAGCCCCAGCATTTT. As protein: CASKVNVDSNQPQHF.